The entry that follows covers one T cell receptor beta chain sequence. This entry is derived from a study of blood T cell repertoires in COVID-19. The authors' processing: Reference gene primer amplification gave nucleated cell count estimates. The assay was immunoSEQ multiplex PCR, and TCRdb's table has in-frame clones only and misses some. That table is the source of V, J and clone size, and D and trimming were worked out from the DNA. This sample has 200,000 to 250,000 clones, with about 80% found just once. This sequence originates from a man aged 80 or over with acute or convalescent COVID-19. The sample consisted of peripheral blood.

CDR3 sequence reads: CASSPGAGTLFF. The CDR3 bases are TGTGCCAGCAGTCCCGGGGCGGGGACACTGTTTTTT. V usage is TRBV5-6 and J usage is TRBJ1-4; the D gene is possibly TRBD1 (5 bases). Germline V gene data show CDR1 as SGHDT and CDR2 as YYEEEE. V gave up 5 bases and J gave up 13 bases, with 15 bases separating them. The CDR3 totals 12 residues.